The 24 T cell receptor beta chains given below trace back to one sample, sequenced in a study of shared clonotypes between healthy human individuals. Sequencing was performed with immunoSEQ multiplex PCR; in TCRdb, only in-frame clones are kept and a portion is missing. The sample includes roughly 700,000 clones, around 74% of them seen just once. The sample comprised memory CD4+ T cells sorted from blood. Stated subset: CD45RA-negative fraction. These receptors were collected from a woman aged 25 to 45 in good health.

V usage is TRBV2 and J usage is TRBJ2-1; 8 nucleotides match TRBD2. CDR1 SNHLY and CDR2 FYNNEI come from the germline V gene. Trimming cost V 6 bases and J 0 bases; bases outside gene matches: 4. The CDR3 consists of 15 residues. CDR3 residues: CASSKSGSSYNEQFF. In DNA form, the CDR3 reads TGTGCCAGCAGCAAGAGCGGGAGCTCCTACAATGAGCAGTTCTTC.

The V call is TRBV7-2, the J call TRBJ2-7; no clear D gene. Germline V gene data show CDR1 as SGHTA and CDR2 as FQGNSA. The CDR3 contains 13 residues. The germline V and J ends were trimmed by 2 bases and 5 bases, with 10 bases remaining between them. CDR3 sequence: CASSLSRAHEQYF. As DNA, the CDR3 is TGTGCCAGCAGCTTATCTAGGGCCCACGAGCAGTACTTC.

The rearrangement joins TRBV7-3 to TRBJ2-6; D may match TRBD1 or TRBD2 (5 bases each). The CDR3 extends over 17 amino acids. Trimming took 4 bases from V and 0 from J, leaving 13 bases between them. Germline CDR1 reads SGHTA; CDR2 reads FQGTGA. The CDR3: CASSSRGASSGANVLTF. As DNA, the CDR3 is TGTGCCAGCAGCTCACGGGGCGCTAGCTCTGGGGCCAACGTCCTGACTTTC.

The CDR3 is CASSLGTANEKLFF. The CDR3 coding sequence is TGTGCCAGCAGCTTAGGGACAGCTAATGAAAAACTGTTTTTT. This chain joins TRBV5-6 and TRBJ1-4, with 7 bases aligning to TRBD1. The V and J ends lost 2 bases and 3 bases, in that order; junction bases with no gene match: 1. Germline loops: CDR1 SGHDT, CDR2 YYEEEE. The CDR3 covers 14 residues.

The rearrangement joins TRBV12-5 to TRBJ2-1, with 13 nucleotides matching TRBD2. Germline CDR1 LGHNT, CDR2 FRNRAP. The CDR3 has 18 residues. V lost 0 bases, J lost 0 bases, and 2 bases stayed unmatched. The CDR3 sequence is CASGLVRLAGGSYNEQFF. The CDR3 bases are TGTGCTAGTGGTTTGGTACGACTAGCGGGGGGCTCCTACAATGAGCAGTTCTTC.

The V call is TRBV11-2, the J call TRBJ2-7; 8 nucleotides agree with TRBD2. After removal of 5 bases from V and 6 bases from J, the junction contained 12 bases not matched to a gene. CDR3 length equals 15 residues. Per the germline V gene, CDR1 is SGHAT and CDR2 is FQNNGV. The DNA of the CDR3 is TGTGCCAGCAGCCACCGCGGAAGCGGGAGTCTCGAGCAGTACTTC. Translated, it gives CASSHRGSGSLEQYF. The full variable domain, with the rest looked up from reference TRBV11-2 and TRBJ2-7, is EAGVAQSPRYKIIEKRQSVAFWCNPISGHATLYWYQQILGQGPKLLIQFQNNGVVDDSQLPKDRFSAERLKGVDSTLKIQPAKLEDSAVYLCASSHRGSGSLEQYFGPGTRLTVT.

The chain carries TRBV19 and TRBJ1-1; D possibly corresponds to TRBD1 (5 bases). The CDR3 has 13 amino acids. CDR1 is LNHDA and CDR2 is SQIVND in the germline V gene (reference sequence). Trimming left V 3 bases short and J 4 bases short, with 9 bases between. The CDR3 loop reads CASSMGVRTEAFF. The CDR3 region has the DNA TGTGCCAGTAGTATGGGGGTCCGCACTGAAGCTTTCTTT.

V usage is TRBV5-1 and J usage is TRBJ1-1, with D perhaps matching TRBD1 (5 bases). CDR1 and CDR2 from the germline V gene are SGHRS and YFSETQ. V was trimmed by 4 bases and J by 1 base, leaving 20 bases between them. The CDR3 has 17 amino acids. This chain's CDR3 is CASSPVIGQGGNTEAFF. The CDR3, as DNA: TGCGCCAGCAGCCCCGTAATAGGGCAGGGTGGGAACACTGAAGCTTTCTTT.

CDR3 sequence: CSVEDLPANYGYTF. The CDR3 DNA follows: TGCAGCGTTGAAGATCTACCTGCTAACTATGGCTACACCTTC. The V and J genes are TRBV29-1 and TRBJ1-2; the D is unclear. Deletions cut 0 bases from V and 0 bases from J, with 8 bases between. Germline V gene sequence: CDR1 SQVTM, CDR2 ANQGSEA. The CDR3 is 14 residues long. Together with reference TRBV29-1 and TRBJ1-2, the CDR3 gives the full variable domain: SAVISQKPSRDICQRGTSLTIQCQVDSQVTMMFWYRQQPGQSLTLIATANQGSEATYESGFVIDKFPISRPNLTFSTLTVSNMSPEDSSIYLCSVEDLPANYGYTFGSGTRLTVV.

This clone was observed a handful of times. This chain links TRBV29-1 with TRBJ2-5; 10 bases fit TRBD1. The DNA end is more similar to TRBJ2-7, so the J call may be wrong. Germline assignment: CDR1 SQVTM and CDR2 ANQGSEA. The CDR3 covers 14 residues. CDR3 nucleotides: TGCAGCGTTGTAGGGACAGGGGTTTCCTACGAGCAGTACTTC. It translates to CSVVGTGVSYEQYF.

V and J are TRBV7-2 and TRBJ1-5, with D perhaps TRBD1 (5 bases). V lost 8 bases and J lost 3, with 14 bases in between. Germline lookup yields CDR1 SGHTA and CDR2 FQGNSA. The CDR3 runs 14 residues. CDR3: CASRSGTNNQPQHF. CDR3 DNA sequence: TGTGCCAGCCGGAGTGGGACGAACAATCAGCCCCAGCATTTT.

This clone was observed a handful of times. This sequence joins TRBV7-6 and TRBJ2-2; 7 bases match TRBD2. The CDR3 loop spans 15 amino acids. Germline CDR1 reads SGHVS; CDR2 reads FNYEAQ. The ends lost 3 bases at V and 1 base at J; junction bases unmatched: 2. In nucleotides, the CDR3 is TGTGCCAGCAGCTTTTCGGGAGGGAACACCGGGGAGCTGTTTTTT. Protein: CASSFSGGNTGELFF.

The rearrangement joins TRBV19 to TRBJ1-3, with D unresolved. Germline CDR1 and CDR2: LNHDA and SQIVND (reference sequence). Trimming stripped 3 bases from V and 0 bases from J, with 6 bases between. The CDR3 totals 14 residues. In DNA, the CDR3 is TGTGCCAGTAGTATTCCGAGCTCTGGAAACACCATATATTTT. Translated: CASSIPSSGNTIYF. Complete variable domain (other parts from reference TRBV19 and TRBJ1-3): DGGITQSPKYLFRKEGQNVTLSCEQNLNHDAMYWYRQDPGQGLRLIYYSQIVNDFQKGDIAEGYSVSREKKESFPLTVTSAQKNPTAFYLCASSIPSSGNTIYFGEGSWLTVV.

In DNA form, the CDR3 reads TGTGCCAGAACCCCGGGCTCAGGGAGGACAGATACGCAGTATTTT. As protein: CARTPGSGRTDTQYF. J is TRBJ2-3 and V is TRBV5-3; D perhaps matches TRBD2 (6 bases). TRBV5-3 is given ORF status, its function remaining uncertain. V was pared by 6 bases and J by 3 bases, with 17 bases between. The CDR3 length is 15 residues.

The rearrangement links TRBV25-1 to TRBJ2-3; 7 positions agree with TRBD2. V was clipped by 3 bases and J by 2 bases; unmatched bases: 5. The CDR3 contains 15 residues. Germline lookup yields CDR1 MGHDK and CDR2 SYGVNS. Here the CDR3 DNA reads TGTGCCAGCAGTGATCTTCAGCGGGACACAGATACGCAGTATTTT. This sequence encodes CASSDLQRDTDTQYF.

The V and J genes are TRBV28 and TRBJ1-1; possible D gene TRBD1, 5 bases. V lost 8 bases and J 1 base, leaving 8 bases between the germline ends. The V gene's germline CDR1 is MDHEN and CDR2 SYDVKM. The CDR3 loop spans 12 amino acids. The CDR3 reads CASWGPNTEAFF. CDR3 in DNA: TGTGCCAGCTGGGGCCCGAACACTGAAGCTTTCTTT.

This clone was recorded many times. V gene TRBV15 combines with J gene TRBJ1-4; D ambiguous. Per the germline V gene, CDR1 is LNHNV and CDR2 is YYDKDF (reference sequence). Trimming stripped 4 bases from V and 1 base from J, with 10 bases between. The CDR3 totals 15 residues. The CDR3 loop reads CATSNRPRTNEKLFF. In DNA form, the CDR3 reads TGTGCCACCAGCAATCGACCGAGAACTAATGAAAAACTGTTTTTT.

The CDR3 bases are TGTGCCAGCACGGCCTGGGAGACCCAGTACTTC. This sequence encodes CASTAWETQYF. The chain joins TRBV2 to TRBJ2-5; D unresolved. The CDR3 consists of 11 residues. Trimming removed 7 bases from V and 5 bases from J, with 8 bases in between. Germline V CDR1 and CDR2: SNHLY, FYNNEI. Full variable domain (remainder filled in from reference TRBV2 and TRBJ2-5): EPEVTQTPSHQVTQMGQEVILRCVPISNHLYFYWYRQILGQKVEFLVSFYNNEISEKSEIFDDQFSVERPDGSNFTLKIRSTKLEDSAMYFCASTAWETQYFGPGTRLLVL.

J is TRBJ1-3 and V is TRBV5-5; D is ambiguous. The CDR3 runs to 16 residues. Trimming removed 2 bases at V and 3 bases at J, with 15 bases between. Germline V CDR1 and CDR2: SGHKS, YYEKEE (reference sequence). The CDR3 nucleotides are TGTGCCAGCAGCTTTAGGGTTTTTGGTGGTGGAAACACCATATATTTT. Its protein product is CASSFRVFGGGNTIYF.

The chain has TRBV19 and TRBJ1-2, with 8 bases fitting TRBD1. CDR1 and CDR2 (germline): LNHDA, SQIVND (reference sequence). The CDR3 covers 16 residues. Trimming removed 3 bases from V and 7 bases from J; junction bases left unmatched: 13. The CDR3: CASSIPYGQGSGGYTF. CDR3 bases: TGTGCCAGTAGTATTCCCTACGGACAGGGTTCGGGTGGCTACACCTTC.

The CDR3 nucleotides read TGTGCCAGCAGCTACAGGGTACCAGATACGCAGTATTTT. Translated, it gives CASSYRVPDTQYF. The chain employs TRBV5-8 and TRBJ2-3; a weak D match, TRBD1 (6 bases). Per germline, CDR1 SGHTS and CDR2 YDEGEE. V was clipped by 3 bases and J by 4 bases, with 9 bases between them. The CDR3 is made up of 13 amino acids.

The rearrangement uses TRBV2 and TRBJ2-7; 9 bases agree with TRBD2. The J segment lost 4 bases and the V segment lost 2 bases, leaving 3 bases of the junction unmatched. CDR1 and CDR2 from the germline V gene are SNHLY and FYNNEI. The length of the CDR3 is 14 residues. This CDR3 reads CASSELAGYYEQYF. The DNA of the CDR3 is TGTGCCAGCAGTGAACTAGCGGGGTATTACGAGCAGTACTTC.

The chain uses TRBV30 and TRBJ2-5; 10 bases agree with TRBD2. There are 15 residues in the CDR3. Germline V lookup: CDR1 GTSNPN, CDR2 SVGIG (reference sequence). After removal of 2 bases from V and 5 bases from J, the junction contained 8 bases not matched to a gene. DNA for the CDR3: TGTGCCTGGAGTAACCTAGCGGGAGTTCGGGAGACCCAGTACTTC. Translated, it gives CAWSNLAGVRETQYF.

The CDR3 here is CASSWATSNTEAFF. The CDR3 bases are TGCGCCAGCAGCTGGGCTACCAGTAACACTGAAGCTTTCTTT. The rearrangement joins TRBV5-1 to TRBJ1-1, with D uncertain. V was clipped by 3 bases and J by 2 bases, with 11 bases between them. The CDR3 runs to 14 residues. Germline V CDR1 and CDR2: SGHRS, YFSETQ.